The sequence of this T cell receptor beta chain was determined in a study of STAT5B mutations in CD4+ large granular lymphocyte leukemia (dated by TCRdb to the early 2020s). Context from the whole study: Among healthy controls, the CDR3 'QG' motif was associated with a particular HLA allele. TCRbeta repertoires of CD4+ T-cell large granular lymphocyte leukemia patients were compared with those of healthy blood donors. Flow cytometry performed on FACSCanto II or FACSVerse showed that the purified fractions had more than 95% purity among lymphocytes. The paper's findings and limits, for the study overall: CD4-sorted patient repertoires appeared more clonal than healthy CD4+ repertoires, and this difference persisted after removing the putative leukemic clones. Main leukemic clonotypes were private to each patient, although roughly 25% of the main leukemic clonotypes were found at low frequency in the non-leukemic repertoires of other patients. The data were not HLA-matched, and the higher clonality in CD4+ T-LGLL than in CD8+ T-LGLL could be due to the relatively small sample size. TRBV06-family usage was enriched among the top patient clones (8/27) compared with healthy controls (2/35).

The immunoSEQ assay at survey resolution was applied to genomic DNA for sequencing of TCRbeta rearrangements. Turning to the authors' computational methods: In the TCR sequencing data, the smallest productive clonotype frequency that could be detected was 2.59 x 10-5. Only productive TCRbeta rearrangements, meaning sequences that were complete and in-frame, were kept for the analyses. Clonality for each sample was calculated as Simpson clonality in the immunoSEQ Analyzer version 3.0. Clones were binned by frequency as very rare, small, medium, large (1-20%) or hyperexpanded (>20%). OLGA 1.2.3 estimated generation probabilities, VDJtools produced V-gene circos plots, VDJdb was queried for specificities, and GLIPH identified CDR3 motifs. The immuneACCESS repertoire file appears here via TCRdb, limited to in-frame rearrangements. These files lack a portion of the clones; in checked studies, under half of the deficit traces to unresolved V genes, and the cause of the others is not known. That table furnishes V, J and clone size, whereas the DNA furnished D and trimming. This sample comprises 25,000 to 35,000 clones, less than 80% of them detected only once. About 1% of the sample lies in the top ten.

To note about this clone: No antigen is known for it. No much larger clone is present one base from it, and per-base qualities are unavailable.

CDR1 and CDR2, looked up from the germline V gene, are SGHVS and FNYEAQ. Unmatched junction bases come to 7, with V trimmed by 5 bases and J by 1 base. The CDR3 starts with the cysteine, ends with the phenylalanine, and has 15 residues. Left in the record is the CDR3 DNA by itself, 45 bases read in frame from the first base. Healthy controls were fewer than 40 blood donors whose buffy coats came from the Finnish Red Cross blood service. All TCR-sequenced material derived from peripheral blood: patient blood samples and healthy donor buffy coats. Peripheral blood mononuclear cells were isolated by Ficoll-Hypaque gradient centrifugation. For the healthy controls, CD4+ cells were obtained from buffy coats by magnetic purification. Genomic DNA was extracted with the Gentra Puregene Cell and Tissue kit and quantified on a Qubit 2.0 fluorometer.

What was sequenced was CD4+ T cells from blood buffy coats. The TCR comes from a human donor in good health. The sequence links TRBV7-6 to TRBJ1-2, and 7 bases in between align with TRBD1. The bases are TGTGCCAGCAGCCATGGGGGACAGTATAACTATGGCTACACCTTC. Translated, it reads CASSHGGQYNYGYTF.